This is a list of T cell receptor beta chains from one sample in a study of cytomegalovirus exposure and HLA in healthy donors. Some clones are missing from TCRdb's copy, which holds only in-frame ones; the method was immunoSEQ multiplex PCR. Of approximately 160,000 clones detected, roughly 80% appear once; the ten largest clones hold 4% to 5.5%. The source material was PBMCs. The receptor set was obtained from a male donor in good health and CMV-seronegative. The CDR3 runs from the conserved cysteine through the conserved F or W. A D gene is named only where the DNA matches it firmly. Some rows mark clone size as missing; the rest say once, few, many or name a class of expanded clone.

clone_size,d_call,v_call,j_call,cdr3_aa,cdr3_nt
.,TRBD2,TRBV7-2,TRBJ2-7,CASSFLAGSSYEQYF,TGTGCCAGCAGCTTCCTAGCGGGAAGCTCCTACGAGCAGTACTTC
once,.,TRBV28,TRBJ2-7,CASSLAGGAYEQYF,TGTGCCAGCAGTTTGGCTGGGGGCGCCTACGAGCAGTACTTC
few,.,TRBV5-1,TRBJ2-7,CASSLGTLTLPLSYEQYF,TGCGCCAGCAGCTTGGGGACTTTGACTCTCCCCTTATCCTACGAGCAGTACTTC
.,.,TRBV14,TRBJ1-2,CASSQAGASYGYTF,TGTGCCAGCAGCCAAGCTGGGGCATCCTATGGCTACACCTTC
few,.,TRBV28,TRBJ1-5,CASSKRAGSNQPQHF,TGTGCCAGCAGTAAAAGGGCGGGAAGCAATCAGCCCCAGCATTTT
.,.,TRBV7-2,TRBJ2-2,CASRPGTPNTGELFF,TGTGCCAGCAGACCCGGGACACCGAACACCGGGGAGCTGTTTTTT
few,.,TRBV7-9,TRBJ2-1,CASRTGLQNNEQFF,TGTGCCAGCAGAACCGGACTACAGAACAATGAGCAGTTCTTC
.,.,TRBV10-3,TRBJ1-5,CAISRDISNQPQHF,TGTGCCATCAGCAGGGACATTAGCAATCAGCCCCAGCATTTT
.,.,TRBV6-6,TRBJ2-7,CASSYSRQGTDEQYF,TGTGCCAGCAGTTACTCGAGGCAGGGTACTGACGAGCAGTACTTC
.,.,TRBV7-6,TRBJ1-3,CASSPQKGNTIYF,TGTGCCAGCAGCCCCCAGAAGGGAAACACCATATATTTT
.,TRBD1,TRBV5-4,TRBJ1-4,CASSLQGAVEKLFF,TGTGCCAGCAGCTTGCAGGGGGCGGTTGAAAAACTGTTTTTT
.,.,TRBV6-5,TRBJ2-7,CASGTPSIYEQYF,TGTGCCAGCGGGACACCCAGTATATACGAGCAGTACTTC
.,.,TRBV6-1,TRBJ2-4,CASSEREF,TGTGCCAGCAGTGAACGGGAATTC
.,TRBD1,TRBV23-1,TRBJ2-7,CASSQTLWTGKSSYEQYF,TGCGCCAGCAGTCAAACCCTTTGGACAGGGAAGAGCTCCTACGAGCAGTACTTC
.,.,TRBV5-1,TRBJ1-1,CASSFGQMNTEAFF,TGCGCCAGCAGCTTCGGACAGATGAACACTGAAGCTTTCTTT
.,TRBD1,TRBV14,TRBJ2-1,CASSQGRDRVNEQFF,TGTGCCAGCAGCCAAGGCCGGGACAGGGTCAATGAGCAGTTCTTC
.,TRBD1,TRBV4-1,TRBJ1-1,CASSRGQGWTEAFF,TGCGCCAGCAGCCGAGGACAGGGGTGGACTGAAGCTTTCTTT